The 29 T cell receptor beta chains given below trace back to one sample, sequenced in a study of identical twins. From the 5' RACE reads, TCRdb called clonotypes with MiXCR, one entry per CDR3 protein. Altogether roughly 240,000 distinct CDR3 sequences are present, 6% to 8.5% being singletons, with the ten largest covering about 5.8%. These data were also reused for a study on yellow fever vaccine responses in identical twins.

The sequencing sample was made of CD8+ T cells sorted from blood. The source of these receptors is a woman aged 18-29 years in good health.

This clonotype has more than one count but fewer than ten. The chain joins TRBV11-2 to TRBJ2-3, with TRBD1 matching 10 bases. V shed 4 bases and J 3 bases; nucleotides not matched to a gene: 4. The CDR3 contains 15 residues. Germline V gene sequence: CDR1 SGHAT, CDR2 FQNNGV. This CDR3 reads CASSSTGGKTDTQYF. CDR3 bases: TGTGCCAGCAGCTCGACAGGGGGCAAAACAGATACGCAGTATTTT.

This chain connects TRBV9 to TRBJ2-2; D ambiguous. Germline V CDR1 and CDR2: SGDLS, YYNGEE. CDR3 length equals 14 residues. The V end lost 6 bases, the J end lost 3 bases, and 12 bases lay between the germline ends. CDR3 bases: TGTGCCAGCAATCGAGATTTAGACACCGGGGAGCTGTTTTTT. Translating it yields CASNRDLDTGELFF.

CDR3 bases: TGCAGTGCTAGGTTGCAGGTGAACACTGAAGCTTTCTTT. It is translated as CSARLQVNTEAFF. V usage is TRBV20-1 and J usage is TRBJ1-1; D is ambiguous. This CDR3 spans 13 amino acids. CDR1 and CDR2 from the germline V gene are DFQATT and SNEGSKA (reference sequence). V lost 3 bases and J 0 bases, leaving 8 bases between the germline ends.

This clonotype was counted ten times or more. The chain has TRBV28 and TRBJ1-1, with a weak D call TRBD1 (5 bases). Germline V gene lookup returns CDR1 MDHEN and CDR2 SYDVKM. The CDR3 loop spans 15 amino acids. V dropped 3 bases and J dropped 3 bases, with 14 bases sitting between them. The CDR3 coding sequence is TGTGCCAGCAGTTTGGGGAGGGGTAGGGACACTGAAGCTTTCTTT. Translated: CASSLGRGRDTEAFF. The whole variable domain, remainder taken from reference TRBV28 and TRBJ1-1, is DVKVTQSSRYLVKRTGEKVFLECVQDMDHENMFWYRQDPGLGLRLIYFSYDVKMKEKGDIPEGYSVSREKKERFSLILESASTNQTSMYLCASSLGRGRDTEAFFGQGTRLTVV.

This clonotype was picked up many times. The rearrangement links TRBV6-1 to TRBJ1-1; D remains unclear. The germline V gene has CDR1 MNHNS and CDR2 SASEGT. This CDR3 is 13 amino acids long. V gave up 5 bases and J gave up 0 bases, with 7 bases separating them. The DNA of the CDR3 is TGTGCCAGCAGTACCGGGGTGAACACTGAAGCTTTCTTT. This gives the protein CASSTGVNTEAFF.

The CDR3: CASSQGQSNTEAFF. The CDR3 DNA sequence: TGTGCCAGCAGTCAAGGACAGTCCAACACTGAAGCTTTCTTT. The rearrangement uses TRBV27 and TRBJ1-1; D may be TRBD1 (6 bases). V was cut by 5 bases and J by 2 bases, with 12 bases left in between. The CDR3 runs to 14 residues. Germline CDR1 MNHEY, CDR2 SMNVEV (reference sequence).

This clonotype was counted a few times. The chain carries TRBV29-1 and TRBJ2-7, with a weak D call TRBD1 (5 bases). The CDR3 consists of 12 residues. The V and J ends lost 2 bases and 5 bases respectively, with 10 bases between them. In germline, CDR1 is SQVTM, CDR2 ANQGSEA. The DNA for the CDR3 is TGCAGCGTTGAACAGGGTCTCGACGAGCAGTACTTC. Translating it yields CSVEQGLDEQYF.

The chain employs TRBV4-1 and TRBJ2-7; TRBD2 is a possible D gene (5 bases). CDR3 size: 15 residues. Germline V gene lookup returns CDR1 MGHRA and CDR2 YSYEKL. Trimming took 4 bases from V and 2 from J, leaving 15 bases between them. Written as DNA, the CDR3 is TGCGCCAGCAGCCGACTCCGGGATCCCGCCTACGAGCAGTACTTC. It translates to CASSRLRDPAYEQYF.

This clonotype was observed at least ten times. The chain carries TRBV10-3 and TRBJ2-7, with 9 bases matching TRBD1. The CDR3 length is 14 residues. Germline V gives CDR1 ENHRY, CDR2 SYGVKD. Trimming at V came to 2 bases and at J to 1 base, leaving 0 bases not matched to a gene. The CDR3 DNA reads TGTGCCATCAGTGAGGGACAGGGGTCCTACGAGCAGTACTTC. Amino acids: CAISEGQGSYEQYF.

Only a few counts were recorded for this clonotype. The CDR3 bases are TGTGCCAGCAATGCGGGACAGGGGTTTTCACCCCTCCACTTT. Its protein is CASNAGQGFSPLHF. V is TRBV25-1 and J is TRBJ1-6; TRBD1 matches at 10 bases. J lost 9 bases, V lost 7 bases, and 6 bases had no gene match. CDR3 size: 14 residues. Germline lookup yields CDR1 MGHDK and CDR2 SYGVNS.

The table lists this clonotype with a few counts. CDR3 amino acids: CASSPPSNYNEQFF. The CDR3 DNA reads TGTGCCAGCTCACCACCGTCGAACTACAATGAGCAGTTCTTC. V gene TRBV18 combines with J gene TRBJ2-1; no reliable D call. Trimming cost V 0 bases and J 3 bases, with 6 bases left between them. This CDR3 comprises 14 residues. Germline-derived CDR1 and CDR2 are KGHSH and LQKENI.

This clonotype occurred a few times. The chain couples TRBV2 to TRBJ1-1; D gene ambiguous. V lost 0 bases to trimming and J lost 3 bases, with 11 bases between them. CDR3 length equals 15 residues. Germline V lookup: CDR1 SNHLY, CDR2 FYNNEI. The CDR3 here is CASSEALRIYTEAFF. The CDR3 region has the DNA TGTGCCAGCAGTGAAGCGCTTCGTATTTACACTGAAGCTTTCTTT.

The V gene is TRBV7-8, the J gene TRBJ2-3; 9 bases agree with TRBD2. V shed 1 base, J shed 9 bases, and the junction held 8 bases outside the gene matches. The CDR3 runs 15 residues. CDR1 is SGHVS, CDR2 FQNEAQ, per germline. Written as DNA, the CDR3 is TGTGCCAGCAGCTTAGGATTTGCGGGGGGGATAACGCAGTATTTT. Its protein product is CASSLGFAGGITQYF. The full variable domain, in which reference TRBV7-8 and TRBJ2-3 provide the parts outside the CDR3, is GAGVSQSPRYKVAKRGQDVALRCDPISGHVSLFWYQQALGQGPEFLTYFQNEAQLDKSGLPSDRFFAERPEGSVSTLKIQRTQQEDSAVYLCASSLGFAGGITQYFGPGTRLTVL.

This clonotype was found many times. The chain recombines TRBV9 with TRBJ2-5, with 11 bases matching TRBD2. Trimming removed 4 bases from V and 2 bases from J; junction bases left unmatched: 10. The CDR3 runs 17 residues. Germline V gene sequence: CDR1 SGDLS, CDR2 YYNGEE. In nucleotides, the CDR3 is TGTGCCAGCAGCCCTCCCCCGACTAGCGGGGATCAAGAGACCCAGTACTTC. Translation: CASSPPPTSGDQETQYF.

This clonotype has at least ten counts. V gene TRBV12-3 or TRBV12-4 combines with J gene TRBJ1-4; 9 bases are a match to TRBD1. This CDR3 spans 13 amino acids. Trimming removed 6 bases from V and 7 bases from J; junction bases left unmatched: 3. The CDR3: CASSGTGIEKLFF. In nucleotides, the CDR3 is TGTGCCAGCAGCGGGACAGGGATTGAAAAACTGTTTTTT.

This clonotype occurred a few times. The chain carries TRBV16 and TRBJ2-7; D not resolved. The CDR3 is 12 residues long. From germline, CDR1 is KGHSY and CDR2 FQNENV. Trimming left V 4 bases short and J 2 bases short, with 6 bases between. In DNA form, the CDR3 reads TGTGCCAGCAGCCCCCGGACCTACGAGCAGTACTTC. Translated, it gives CASSPRTYEQYF.

In its sample, this clonotype was seen a few times. The J gene is TRBJ1-2, the V gene TRBV28; D ambiguous. The CDR3 is 14 residues long. V gave up 7 bases and J gave up 6 bases, with 18 bases separating them. From germline, CDR1 is MDHEN and CDR2 SYDVKM. The CDR3 coding sequence is TGTGCCAGCACCGTGTCCGGGTTTCCCCATGGCTACACCTTC. Translating gives CASTVSGFPHGYTF.

This clonotype was counted only a few times. V and J are TRBV20-1 and TRBJ1-1; 8 bases match TRBD1. This CDR3 spans 15 amino acids. The ends lost 0 bases at V and 5 bases at J; junction bases unmatched: 8. Germline loops: CDR1 DFQATT, CDR2 SNEGSKA (reference sequence). The CDR3 DNA sequence: TGCAGTGCTAGAGAGGCCCGCGACAGGGGTACTGAAGCTTTCTTT. The encoded protein is CSAREARDRGTEAFF.

This clonotype has at least ten counts. The CDR3: CASSEQTGLGYPLHF. For the CDR3, the DNA is TGTGCCAGCAGTGAACAGACAGGGCTTGGGTACCCCCTCCACTTT. The J gene is TRBJ1-6, the V gene TRBV2; TRBD1 matches 7 bases. The V and J ends lost 2 bases and 13 bases, in that order; junction bases with no gene match: 11. The germline CDR1 and CDR2 sequences are SNHLY and FYNNEI. This CDR3 has 15 amino acids.

This clonotype was seen more than once but under ten times. The chain employs TRBV11-2 and TRBJ2-6; D is ambiguous. The CDR3 contains 15 residues. The germline V and J ends were trimmed by 5 bases and 0 bases, with 8 bases remaining between them. Germline V gene sequence: CDR1 SGHAT, CDR2 FQNNGV. The CDR3: CASSPPGSGANVLTF. The CDR3, as DNA: TGTGCCAGCAGCCCCCCGGGCTCTGGGGCCAACGTCCTGACTTTC.

V and J are TRBV5-1 and TRBJ2-2; possible D gene TRBD2, 5 bases. This CDR3 region has 16 residues. The germline V and J ends were trimmed by 6 bases and 2 bases, with 17 bases remaining between them. In germline, CDR1 is SGHRS, CDR2 YFSETQ. The CDR3 loop reads CASTPSGKLNTGELFF. CDR3 nucleotides: TGCGCCAGCACGCCCTCGGGGAAATTAAACACCGGGGAGCTGTTTTTT.

This clonotype was counted at least ten times. The gene calls are TRBV15 and TRBJ1-1; unclear D gene. CDR1 is LNHNV and CDR2 is YYDKDF in the germline V gene (reference sequence). V lost 1 base, J lost 0 bases, and 15 bases lay in between. This CDR3 spans 17 amino acids. The CDR3 DNA follows: TGTGCCACCAGCAGAGTGAGGGCAAATCTCATGAACACTGAAGCTTTCTTT. Translation: CATSRVRANLMNTEAFF.

V usage is TRBV12-5 and J usage is TRBJ2-1, with D perhaps TRBD2 (5 bases). Germline CDR1 is LGHNT and CDR2 is FRNRAP. CDR3 length: 13 amino acids. V lost 7 bases and J 6 bases, leaving 13 bases between the germline ends. CDR3 region: CASAPSLGNEQFF. As DNA, the CDR3 is TGTGCTAGTGCCCCTAGCCTCGGCAATGAGCAGTTCTTC.

The V gene is TRBV5-1, the J gene TRBJ2-5; a possible D gene is TRBD2 (6 bases). The CDR3 spans 15 residues. The V end was cut by 4 bases, the J end by 2 bases, with 15 bases between. Germline CDR1 and CDR2: SGHRS and YFSETQ. The CDR3, as DNA: TGCGCCAGCAGCCCCGGGGCCGGGGGTCAAGAGACCCAGTACTTC. It is translated as CASSPGAGGQETQYF.

V gene TRBV27 combines with J gene TRBJ1-5, with D maybe TRBD1 (5 bases). CDR1 is MNHEY, CDR2 SMNVEV, per germline (reference sequence). The CDR3 runs 14 residues. The V end lost 8 bases, the J end lost 5 bases, and 16 bases lay between the germline ends. The CDR3 nucleotides are TGTGCCAGCGGCCCCGTACGGGGCGATCAGCCCCAGCATTTT. It is translated as CASGPVRGDQPQHF.

The chain uses TRBV28 and TRBJ2-6; D may be TRBD2 (6 bases). The CDR3 has 14 residues. From germline, CDR1 is MDHEN and CDR2 SYDVKM. Trimming shortened V by 9 bases and J by 2 bases, and 11 bases separated the two germline ends. DNA of the CDR3: TGTGCCAGTCGGCGGGGAGCTGGGGCCAACGTCCTGACTTTC. It translates to CASRRGAGANVLTF.

This clonotype was picked up many times. The rearrangement links TRBV28 to TRBJ2-7; D might be TRBD1 (5 bases). This CDR3 is built from 14 residues. Trimming shortened V by 5 bases and J by 0 bases, and 11 bases separated the two germline ends. Germline-derived CDR1 and CDR2 are MDHEN and SYDVKM. In DNA, the CDR3 is TGTGCCAGCAGTCCCCTGACAGTCTCCTACGAGCAGTACTTC. Translating it yields CASSPLTVSYEQYF. The full variable domain, its missing parts supplied by reference TRBV28 and TRBJ2-7, is DVKVTQSSRYLVKRTGEKVFLECVQDMDHENMFWYRQDPGLGLRLIYFSYDVKMKEKGDIPEGYSVSREKKERFSLILESASTNQTSMYLCASSPLTVSYEQYFGPGTRLTVT.

Only a few counts were recorded for this clonotype. This chain connects TRBV6-1 to TRBJ2-1; 10 bases are a match to TRBD1. The ends lost 7 bases at V and 7 bases at J; junction bases unmatched: 13. Germline values: CDR1 MNHNS, CDR2 SASEGT. The CDR3 is 16 residues long. The CDR3 loop is CASTWAPGQGVNEQFF. CDR3 nucleotide sequence: TGTGCCAGCACATGGGCACCCGGACAGGGGGTTAATGAGCAGTTCTTC.

This clonotype came up many times. V gene TRBV24-1 combines with J gene TRBJ2-1; 11 nucleotides match TRBD2. Germline-derived CDR1 and CDR2 are KGHDR and SFDVKD. After removal of 7 bases from V and 0 bases from J, the junction contained 10 bases not matched to a gene. This CDR3 has 18 residues. DNA of the CDR3: TGTGCCACCAGCCAACCACCGGGACTAGCGGACTCCTACAATGAGCAGTTCTTC. Its protein is CATSQPPGLADSYNEQFF.